This note documents a single T cell receptor (beta chain) sequence. Its antigen is as yet unknown. The germline gives CDR1 MNHEY, CDR2 SMNVEV (reference sequence). The CDR3 sequence is 15 residues long. The junction had 4 bases not matched to a gene; V was cut back by 3 bases and J by 4 bases. The source of the sample is a study of CD8 T cells in Susac syndrome. Reverse transcription used about 0.45 to 1 ug RNA and random hexamers. TCRdb passed the immunoSEQ multiplex PCR reads through MiXCR, listing each CDR3 protein once. The data hold about 190,000 distinct CDR3 sequences, with roughly 94% observed a single time. The study's findings and limits: The authors acknowledged that their TCR sequencing and HLA analysis involved a relatively small number of individuals.

What was sequenced was CD8+ T cells from PBMCs. The chain joins TRBV27 to TRBJ2-1; 9 bases fit TRBD2. This clonotype was obtained from a human donor with Susac syndrome. The CDR3 loop is CASSLETSGYNEQFF. CDR3 DNA: TGTGCCAGCAGTTTGGAGACTAGCGGATACAATGAGCAGTTCTTC.